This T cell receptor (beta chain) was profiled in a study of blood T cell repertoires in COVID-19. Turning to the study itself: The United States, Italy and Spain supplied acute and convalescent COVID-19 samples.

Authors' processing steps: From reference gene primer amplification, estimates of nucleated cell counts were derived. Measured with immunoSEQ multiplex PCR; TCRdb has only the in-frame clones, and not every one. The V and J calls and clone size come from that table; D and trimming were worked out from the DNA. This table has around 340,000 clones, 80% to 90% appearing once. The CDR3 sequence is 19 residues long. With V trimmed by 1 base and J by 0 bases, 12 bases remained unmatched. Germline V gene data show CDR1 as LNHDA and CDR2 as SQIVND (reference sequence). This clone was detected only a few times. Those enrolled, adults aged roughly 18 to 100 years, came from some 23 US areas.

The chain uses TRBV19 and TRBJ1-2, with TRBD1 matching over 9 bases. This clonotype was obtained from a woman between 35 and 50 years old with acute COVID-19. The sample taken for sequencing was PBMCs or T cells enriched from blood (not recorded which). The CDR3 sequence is CASSIGNRDRVTTNYGYTF. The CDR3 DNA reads TGTGCCAGTAGTATAGGGAACCGGGACAGGGTGACAACTAACTATGGCTACACCTTC. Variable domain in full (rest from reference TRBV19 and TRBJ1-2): DGGITQSPKYLFRKEGQNVTLSCEQNLNHDAMYWYRQDPGQGLRLIYYSQIVNDFQKGDIAEGYSVSREKKESFPLTVTSAQKNPTAFYLCASSIGNRDRVTTNYGYTFGSGTRLTVV.